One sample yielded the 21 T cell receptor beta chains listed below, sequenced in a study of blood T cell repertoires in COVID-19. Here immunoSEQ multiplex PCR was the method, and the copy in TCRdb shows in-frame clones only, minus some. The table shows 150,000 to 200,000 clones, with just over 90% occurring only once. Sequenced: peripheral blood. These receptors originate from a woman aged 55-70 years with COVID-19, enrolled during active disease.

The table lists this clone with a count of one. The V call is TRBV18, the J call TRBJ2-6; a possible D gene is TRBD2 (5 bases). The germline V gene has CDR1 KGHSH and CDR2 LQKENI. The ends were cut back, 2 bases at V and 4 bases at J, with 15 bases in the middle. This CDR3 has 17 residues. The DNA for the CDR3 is TGTGCCAGCTCACCAGTTAAGTCGGGGTCCGGGGCCAACGTCCTGACTTTC. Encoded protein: CASSPVKSGSGANVLTF.

The CDR3 bases are TGTGCCAGCAGTTTATCGAGGGCAGATTATGGCTACACCTTC. Translation: CASSLSRADYGYTF. This chain connects TRBV27 to TRBJ1-2, with no clear D. V shed 0 bases and J shed 5 bases, with 10 bases lying between them. Germline V lookup: CDR1 MNHEY, CDR2 SMNVEV (reference sequence). The CDR3 length is 14 residues.

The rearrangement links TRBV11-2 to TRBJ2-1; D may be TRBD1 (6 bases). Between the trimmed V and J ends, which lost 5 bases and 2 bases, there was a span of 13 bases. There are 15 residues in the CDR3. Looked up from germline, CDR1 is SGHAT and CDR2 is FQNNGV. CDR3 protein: CASSQLTGPYNEQFF. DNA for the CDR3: TGTGCCAGCAGCCAACTGACAGGCCCCTACAATGAGCAGTTCTTC.

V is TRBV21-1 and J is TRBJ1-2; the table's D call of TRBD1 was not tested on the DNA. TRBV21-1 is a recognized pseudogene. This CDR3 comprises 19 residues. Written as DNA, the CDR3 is TGTGCCAGCAGCAAGTTCGGCAGGGGGCAGGAAACCGTTAACTATGGCTACACCTTC. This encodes CASSKFGRGQETVNYGYTF.

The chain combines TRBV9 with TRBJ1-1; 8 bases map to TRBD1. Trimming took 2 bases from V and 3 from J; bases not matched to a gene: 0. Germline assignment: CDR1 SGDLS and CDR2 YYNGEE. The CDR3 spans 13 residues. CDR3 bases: TGTGCCAGCAGCGTGGACAGGGACACTGAAGCTTTCTTT. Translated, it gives CASSVDRDTEAFF. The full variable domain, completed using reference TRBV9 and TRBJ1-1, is DSGVTQTPKHLITATGQRVTLRCSPRSGDLSVYWYQQSLDQGLQFLIQYYNGEERAKGNILERFSAQQFPDLHSELNLSSLELGDSALYFCASSVDRDTEAFFGQGTRLTVV.

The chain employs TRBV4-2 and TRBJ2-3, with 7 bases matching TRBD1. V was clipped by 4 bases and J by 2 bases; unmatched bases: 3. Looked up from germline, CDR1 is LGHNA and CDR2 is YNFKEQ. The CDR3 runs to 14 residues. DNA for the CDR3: TGTGCCAGCAGCCGGACAGGATCCACAGATACGCAGTATTTT. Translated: CASSRTGSTDTQYF.

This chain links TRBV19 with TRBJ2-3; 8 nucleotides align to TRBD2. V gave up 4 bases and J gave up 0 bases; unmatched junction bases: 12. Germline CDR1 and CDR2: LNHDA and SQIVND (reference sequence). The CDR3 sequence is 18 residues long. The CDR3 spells CASSSKGATSGSTDTQYF. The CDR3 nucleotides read TGTGCCAGTAGTAGTAAAGGGGCTACTAGCGGAAGCACAGATACGCAGTATTTT.

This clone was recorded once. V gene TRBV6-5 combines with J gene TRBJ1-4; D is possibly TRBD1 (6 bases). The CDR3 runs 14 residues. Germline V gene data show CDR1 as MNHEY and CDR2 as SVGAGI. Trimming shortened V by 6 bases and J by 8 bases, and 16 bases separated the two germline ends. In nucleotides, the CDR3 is TGTGCCAGCAGCCTACTCCTGAGGGGGGAAAAACTGTTTTTT. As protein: CASSLLLRGEKLFF.

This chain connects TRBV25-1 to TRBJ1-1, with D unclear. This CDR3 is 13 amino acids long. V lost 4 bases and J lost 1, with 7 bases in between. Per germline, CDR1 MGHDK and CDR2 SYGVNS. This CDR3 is CASSAGKNTEAFF. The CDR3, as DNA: TGTGCCAGCAGTGCCGGGAAGAACACTGAAGCTTTCTTT.

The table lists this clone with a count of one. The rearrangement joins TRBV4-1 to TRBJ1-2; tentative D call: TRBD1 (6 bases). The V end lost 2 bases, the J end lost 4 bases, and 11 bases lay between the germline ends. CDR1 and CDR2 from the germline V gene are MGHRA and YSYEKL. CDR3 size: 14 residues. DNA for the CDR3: TGCGCCAGCAGCCAACAGGGGTTTGGCTATGGCTACACCTTC. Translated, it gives CASSQQGFGYGYTF.

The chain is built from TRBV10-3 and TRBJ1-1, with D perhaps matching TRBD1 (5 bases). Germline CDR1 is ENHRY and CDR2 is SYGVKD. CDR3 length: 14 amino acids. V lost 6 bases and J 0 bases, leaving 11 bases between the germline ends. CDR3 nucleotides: TGTGCCATCAGACAGGTGAGGTTGAACACTGAAGCTTTCTTT. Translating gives CAIRQVRLNTEAFF.

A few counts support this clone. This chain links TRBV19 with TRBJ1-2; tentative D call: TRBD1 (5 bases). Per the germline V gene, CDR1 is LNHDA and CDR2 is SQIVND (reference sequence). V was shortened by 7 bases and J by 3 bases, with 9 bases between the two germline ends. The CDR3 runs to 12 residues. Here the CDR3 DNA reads TGTGCCAGTAAGGGGCTCTACTATGGCTACACCTTC. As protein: CASKGLYYGYTF.

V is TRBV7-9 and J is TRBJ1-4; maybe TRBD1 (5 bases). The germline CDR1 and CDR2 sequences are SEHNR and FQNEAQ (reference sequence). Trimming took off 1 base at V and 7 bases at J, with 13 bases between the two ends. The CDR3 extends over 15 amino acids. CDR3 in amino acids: CASSLGQGLVEKLFF. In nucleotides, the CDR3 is TGTGCCAGCAGCTTAGGGCAGGGTTTGGTTGAAAAACTGTTTTTT.

CDR3 in DNA: TGCGCCAGCAGCCAAGGGAGGTCGGATGAGCAGTTCTTC. This gives the protein CASSQGRSDEQFF. The gene calls are TRBV4-1 and TRBJ2-1; TRBD2 is a possible D gene (5 bases). Between the trimmed V and J ends, which lost 1 base and 8 bases, there was a span of 9 bases. CDR1 and CDR2 from the germline V gene are MGHRA and YSYEKL. This CDR3 has 13 residues.

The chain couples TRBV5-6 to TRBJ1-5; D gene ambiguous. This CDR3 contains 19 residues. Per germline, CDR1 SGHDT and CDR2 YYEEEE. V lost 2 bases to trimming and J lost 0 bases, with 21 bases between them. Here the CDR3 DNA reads TGTGCCAGCAGCTTAAAAGCAGACGAGGGAGCTTATAGCAATCAGCCCCAGCATTTT. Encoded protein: CASSLKADEGAYSNQPQHF.

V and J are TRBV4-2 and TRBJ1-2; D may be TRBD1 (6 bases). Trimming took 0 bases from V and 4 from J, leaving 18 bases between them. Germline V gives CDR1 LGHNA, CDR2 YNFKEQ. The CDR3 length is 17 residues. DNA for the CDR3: TGTGCCAGCAGCCAAGATAACCCACAGGGAGGGATCTATGGCTACACCTTC. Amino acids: CASSQDNPQGGIYGYTF.

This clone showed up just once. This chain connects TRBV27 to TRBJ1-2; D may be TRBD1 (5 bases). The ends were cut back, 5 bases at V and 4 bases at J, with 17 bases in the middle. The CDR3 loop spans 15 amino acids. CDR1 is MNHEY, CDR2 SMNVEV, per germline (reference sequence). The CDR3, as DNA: TGTGCCAGCAGTCCCTTCGCGAGGAGGGGCTATGGCTACACCTTC. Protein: CASSPFARRGYGYTF.

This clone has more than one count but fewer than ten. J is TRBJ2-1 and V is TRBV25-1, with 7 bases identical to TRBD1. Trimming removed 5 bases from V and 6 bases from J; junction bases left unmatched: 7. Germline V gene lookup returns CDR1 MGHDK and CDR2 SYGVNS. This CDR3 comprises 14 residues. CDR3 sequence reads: CASSNRDRLNEQFF. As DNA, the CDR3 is TGTGCCAGCAGTAACCGGGACAGACTCAATGAGCAGTTCTTC.

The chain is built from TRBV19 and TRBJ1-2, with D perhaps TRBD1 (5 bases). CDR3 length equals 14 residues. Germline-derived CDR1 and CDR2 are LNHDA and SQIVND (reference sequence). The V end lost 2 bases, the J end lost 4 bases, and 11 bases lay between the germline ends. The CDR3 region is CASSISRQSYGYTF. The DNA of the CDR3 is TGTGCCAGTAGTATATCGAGACAGTCCTATGGCTACACCTTC.

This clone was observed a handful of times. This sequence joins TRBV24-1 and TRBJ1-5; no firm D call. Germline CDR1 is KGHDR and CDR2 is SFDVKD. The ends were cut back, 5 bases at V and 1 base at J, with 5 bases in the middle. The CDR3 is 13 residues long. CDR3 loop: CATSGGSNQPQHF. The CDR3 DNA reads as TGTGCCACCAGTGGAGGAAGCAATCAGCCCCAGCATTTT.

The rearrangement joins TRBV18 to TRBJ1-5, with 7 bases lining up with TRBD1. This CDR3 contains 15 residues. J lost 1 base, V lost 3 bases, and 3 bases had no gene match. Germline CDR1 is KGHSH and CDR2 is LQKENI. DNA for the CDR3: TGTGCCAGCTCACCGACAGGGACCAGCAATCAGCCCCAGCATTTT. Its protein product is CASSPTGTSNQPQHF. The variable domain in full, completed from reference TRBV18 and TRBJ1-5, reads NAGVMQNPRHLVRRRGQEARLRCSPMKGHSHVYWYRQLPEEGLKFMVYLQKENIIDESGMPKERFSAEFPKEGPSILRIQQVVRGDSAAYFCASSPTGTSNQPQHFGDGTRLSIL.